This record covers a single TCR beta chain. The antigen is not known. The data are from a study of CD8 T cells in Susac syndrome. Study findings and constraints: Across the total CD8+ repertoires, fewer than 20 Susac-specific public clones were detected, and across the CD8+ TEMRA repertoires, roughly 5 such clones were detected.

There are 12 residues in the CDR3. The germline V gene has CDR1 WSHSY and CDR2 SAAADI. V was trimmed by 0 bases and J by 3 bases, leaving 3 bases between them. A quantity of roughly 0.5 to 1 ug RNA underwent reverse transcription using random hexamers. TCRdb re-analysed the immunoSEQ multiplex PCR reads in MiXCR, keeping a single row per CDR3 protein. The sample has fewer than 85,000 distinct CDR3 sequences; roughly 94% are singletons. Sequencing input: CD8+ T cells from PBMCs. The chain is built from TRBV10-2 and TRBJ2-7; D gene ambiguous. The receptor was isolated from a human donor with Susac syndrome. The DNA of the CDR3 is TGCGCCAGCAGTGAGTCGCGCTACGAGCAGTACTTC. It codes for CASSESRYEQYF.